These T cell receptor beta chains were read from a single sample in a study of OX40 agonist ivuxolimab in advanced cancers. Method: immunoSEQ multiplex PCR; TCRdb's copy keeps in-frame clones and lacks some. The sample holds nearly 110,000 clones; approximately 89% are singletons and the top ten take around 1.2%. The input for sequencing was CD4+ or CD8+ T cells sorted from blood, taken in a trial of the OX40 agonist ivuxolimab. These receptors were obtained from an adult with an advanced solid tumor such as melanoma, head and neck, liver or kidney cancer. The CDR3 runs from the conserved cysteine through the conserved F or W. Fields, in order: J gene, D gene, clone size, V gene, CDR3 protein, CDR3 DNA. D genes are given only for firm matches. For some rows the clone size is stated as once, few or many, or as a class when expanded; others skip it.

>TRBJ2-7|TRBD1|.|TRBV7-7
CASSPRGTAPYEQYF
TGTGCTAGCAGCCCCCGAGGGACAGCACCATACGAGCAGTACTTC
>TRBJ2-5|.|.|TRBV7-9
CAIGSGPGAEETQYF
TGTGCCATCGGGTCGGGACCGGGAGCGGAAGAGACCCAGTACTTC
>TRBJ1-2|.|.|TRBV19
CASSFGGRNYGYTF
TGTGCCAGTAGTTTCGGGGGGCGTAACTATGGCTACACCTTC
>TRBJ1-1|TRBD1|many|TRBV7-2
CASSLGAQGRIAAFF
TGTGCCAGCAGCTTAGGGGCACAGGGGCGTATCGCTGCTTTCTTT
>TRBJ2-2|.|.|TRBV5-1
CASSLAETGTSVLFF
TGCGCCAGCAGCTTGGCTGAGACCGGGACGAGCGTGCTGTTTTTT
>TRBJ2-5|.|.|TRBV1
CTSSQETQYF
TGCACCAGCAGCCAAGAGACCCAGTACTTC
>TRBJ2-3|.|.|TRBV20-1
CSARPTDTQYF
TGCAGTGCTAGACCCACAGATACGCAGTATTTT
>TRBJ2-3|.|.|TRBV28
CASRSDPGQHTDTQYF
TGTGCCAGCAGAAGCGACCCGGGACAACACACAGATACGCAGTATTTT
>TRBJ1-3|.|many|TRBV5-1
CASSPGLANTIYF
TGCGCCAGCAGCCCAGGGCTGGCAAACACCATATATTTT
>TRBJ1-1|.|.|TRBV7-3
CASSLKGGNNTEAFF
TGTGCCAGCAGCTTAAAAGGAGGGAATAACACTGAAGCTTTCTTT
>TRBJ1-2|TRBD1|.|TRBV19
CASSINGPTGANYGYTF
TGTGCCAGTAGTATAAACGGCCCGACAGGGGCTAACTATGGCTACACCTTC
>TRBJ2-3|TRBD2|.|TRBV6-1
CASSGWTSGNLWDTQYF
TGTGCCAGCAGTGGCTGGACTAGCGGGAACTTATGGGATACGCAGTATTTT
>TRBJ2-1|.|.|TRBV6-6
CASSIARHNEQFF
TGTGCCAGCTCCATCGCACGCCACAATGAGCAGTTCTTC
>TRBJ1-1|.|.|TRBV10-2
CASSDDPQGTEAFF
TGCGCCAGCAGTGACGACCCACAGGGCACTGAAGCTTTCTTT
>TRBJ1-4|.|.|TRBV5-6
CASSFRVGDEKLFF
TGTGCCAGCAGCTTCAGGGTGGGGGATGAAAAACTGTTTTTT
>TRBJ1-1|.|.|TRBV11-3
CASSLEMNTEAFF
TGTGCCAGCAGCTTAGAAATGAACACTGAAGCTTTCTTT
>TRBJ1-6|.|.|TRBV5-1
CASSLAGHTYNSPLHF
TGCGCCAGCAGCTTGGCGGGACATACCTATAATTCACCCCTCCACTTT
>TRBJ2-4|.|.|TRBV7-3
CASSLGAENIQYF
TGTGCCAGCAGCTTAGGGGCGGAAAACATTCAGTACTTC
>TRBJ1-1|.|once|TRBV18
CASSPRGVTTEAFF
TGTGCCAGCTCACCCAGAGGGGTTACCACTGAAGCTTTCTTT
>TRBJ2-1|.|.|TRBV28
CASSLQFNEQFF
TGTGCCAGCAGTTTACAGTTCAATGAGCAGTTCTTC
>TRBJ1-5|.|.|TRBV27
CASSLWGNSNQPQHF
TGTGCCAGCAGTTTATGGGGTAATAGCAATCAGCCCCAGCATTTT
>TRBJ1-4|.|.|TRBV6-1
CASSGSANEKLFF
TGTGCCAGCAGCGGAAGTGCAAATGAAAAACTGTTTTTT
>TRBJ2-5|.|.|TRBV27
CASSRIEGETQYF
TGTGCCAGCAGTCGGATTGAAGGGGAGACCCAGTACTTC
>TRBJ2-1|TRBD2|.|TRBV7-2
CASSLVLAGANEQFF
TGTGCCAGCAGCTTAGTCCTAGCGGGAGCCAATGAGCAGTTCTTC
>TRBJ2-7|.|few|TRBV2
CASSVSEQYF
TGTGCCAGCAGTGTAAGCGAGCAGTACTTC
>TRBJ2-4|.|.|TRBV5-1
CASSLMAGDKNIQYF
TGCGCCAGCAGCTTGATGGCGGGTGACAAAAACATTCAGTACTTC
>TRBJ1-3|.|.|TRBV6-1
CATIGSAIWDTIYF
TGTGCCACCATAGGGTCCGCGATATGGGACACCATATATTTT
>TRBJ1-1|.|.|TRBV9
CASSYRLEGTEAFF
TGTGCCAGCAGCTACAGGTTAGAGGGCACTGAAGCTTTCTTT
>TRBJ1-1|.|few|TRBV14
CASSQQGALNTEAFF
TGTGCCAGCAGCCAACAAGGGGCCCTGAACACTGAAGCTTTCTTT
>TRBJ2-2|.|.|TRBV5-1
CASSPDSSNTGELFF
TGCGCCAGCAGTCCCGACTCATCGAACACCGGGGAGCTGTTTTTT
>TRBJ1-1|.|.|TRBV6-5
CASTLDFHTEAFF
TGTGCCAGCACCTTAGACTTCCACACTGAAGCTTTCTTT
>TRBJ2-5|TRBD2|.|TRBV11-2
CASSHRSPGLAYQETQYF
TGTGCCAGCAGCCACAGGTCTCCGGGACTAGCGTACCAAGAGACCCAGTACTTC
>TRBJ1-5|.|.|TRBV7-3
CASSLQQDQPQHF
TGTGCCAGCAGCTTACAGCAGGATCAGCCCCAGCATTTT
>TRBJ2-3|TRBD1|.|TRBV4-1
CASSPTTGGTITDTQYF
TGCGCCAGCAGCCCTACGACAGGGGGAACTATCACAGATACGCAGTATTTT
>TRBJ1-1|.|.|TRBV11-3
CASSLGENTEAFF
TGTGCCAGCAGCTTAGGTGAGAACACTGAAGCTTTCTTT
>TRBJ2-6|.|.|TRBV7-8
CASSPGAGLSGANVLTF
TGTGCCAGCAGCCCCGGGGCGGGGCTGTCTGGGGCCAACGTCCTGACTTTC
>TRBJ2-5|.|.|TRBV5-1
CASSRYVRGSVRETQYF
TGCGCCAGCAGCCGATACGTCCGGGGGAGCGTACGAGAGACCCAGTACTTC
>TRBJ2-5|.|.|TRBV6-4
CASSRHPGQLQETQYF
TGTGCCAGCAGTCGTCACCCTGGACAGTTACAAGAGACCCAGTACTTC
>TRBJ2-6|TRBD2|.|TRBV28
CASSSPPRAGRAGANVLTF
TGTGCCAGCAGTTCCCCTCCCAGAGCGGGACGGGCGGGGGCCAACGTCCTGACTTTC
>TRBJ1-5|TRBD1|.|TRBV5-4
CASSPDRAGQPQHF
TGTGCCAGCAGCCCGGACAGGGCAGGGCAGCCCCAGCATTTT
>TRBJ1-2|.|.|TRBV10-3
CAISEMGYGYTF
TGTGCCATCAGTGAAATGGGATATGGCTACACCTTC
>TRBJ2-7|.|.|TRBV5-4
CASSPEWRVSNYEQYF
TGTGCCAGCAGCCCGGAGTGGAGGGTTAGCAACTACGAGCAGTACTTC
>TRBJ2-1|.|.|TRBV14
CASSQEYAGLSYNEQFF
TGTGCCAGCAGCCAAGAATATGCGGGTCTGTCCTACAATGAGCAGTTCTTC
>TRBJ1-5|.|.|TRBV28
CASSPPGILSNQPQHF
TGTGCCAGCAGTCCTCCAGGTATTCTTAGCAATCAGCCCCAGCATTTT
>TRBJ2-3|.|.|TRBV12-5
CASGPLAGGSTDTQYF
TGTGCTAGTGGTCCCCTGGCGGGCGGTAGCACAGATACGCAGTATTTT
>TRBJ1-6|TRBD1|.|TRBV15
CATSRDQGANSPLHF
TGTGCCACCAGCAGAGACCAGGGGGCTAATTCACCCCTCCACTTT
>TRBJ2-1|.|.|TRBV27
CASSLVFVAAYNEQFF
TGTGCCAGCAGTTTGGTCTTTGTAGCGGCCTACAATGAGCAGTTCTTC
>TRBJ1-4|.|.|TRBV5-1
CASSLGTGLPEKLFF
TGCGCCAGCAGCTTGGGCACAGGTCTGCCTGAAAAACTGTTTTTT
>TRBJ1-5|.|.|TRBV7-3
CASSLMSRRLSNQPQHF
TGTGCCAGCAGCTTAATGTCCAGGCGCCTTAGCAATCAGCCCCAGCATTTT
>TRBJ1-3|.|.|TRBV19
CASSMGGRGVFSGNTIYF
TGTGCCAGTAGTATGGGGGGTCGGGGGGTCTTCTCTGGAAACACCATATATTTT